Reported below is one TCR beta chain. What antigen it recognizes has not been identified. Base qualities are not at hand, and no much larger clone is one base apart. TCRbeta CDR3 regions were amplified from genomic DNA by means of the immunoSEQ Assay, a bias-controlled multiplex PCR. For the original study's pipeline: The number of nucleated cells in each sample was estimated by amplification of reference gene primers within the assay. To quantify the absolute abundance of each unique TCRbeta CDR3 rearrangement, sequence reads were collapsed and filtered. For each sample, productive Simpson clonality was calculated as the square root of Simpson's diversity index over productive rearrangements. Drawn from immuneACCESS, this table holds only the in-frame rearrangements with V and J called that TCRdb kept. Clones are partly lost; checked studies trace under half to an unresolved V gene and leave the rest unexplained. V, J and clone size were drawn from that table, and D and trimming were deduced from the DNA. Across this sample there are 150,000 to 200,000 clones, with 70% to 80% seen only once. The ten top clones hold roughly 7.5% of the sample.

The CDR3 goes from the cysteine to the phenylalanine over 17 residues. Only CDR3 DNA remains: 51 bases, in frame from the first base. For CDR1 and CDR2, the germline V gene lists SGHAT and FQNNGV. Trimming takes 3 bases off V and 1 base off J; junction bases not matched to a gene: 3. Collaborating institutions collected whole blood in K2EDTA tubes following their own protocols. Collaborator samples were shipped for TCRbeta analysis as frozen whole blood, isolated PBMCs, or DNA extracted from either sample type. This record comes from a study of blood T cell repertoires in COVID-19 (dated by TCRdb to the early 2020s). With regard to the full study: Samples covering the acute and convalescent phases of COVID-19 were provided by collaborators in the United States, Italy and Spain. Where available, HLA class I and class II types were taken from metadata supplied by the sample provider and were not determined by assay-based typing. Deeply sampled blood TCRbeta repertoires from subjects exposed to, actively infected with, or recovered from COVID-19 were included in the dataset. The samples were drawn from two sources: the first 160 participants of the ongoing ImmuneRACE study, and 1,254 subjects contributed by 6 global collaborators. The prospective study material was composed of cDNA or gDNA derived from T cells, B-cell-depleted T cells, or PBMCs. Sample metadata almost always included a de-identified subject ID, COVID-19 status, age in years and sex. The repertoires were released in a freely available public database intended as a resource for research on the immune response to SARS-CoV-2.

What the work shows at the level of the full study, not this receptor alone: Clinical and demographic metadata were provided uncurated, with the amount varying by source and participant.

The sample comprised peripheral blood. This chain joins TRBV11-2 to TRBJ2-5, and TRBD2 aligns with 15 junction nucleotides. This TCR derives from a man aged 55-75 years with acute or convalescent COVID-19. For the CDR3, the sequence is CASSLGTSGGLQETQYF. Here is the DNA: TGTGCCAGCAGCTTGGGGACTAGCGGGGGGCTCCAAGAGACCCAGTACTTC.